This T cell receptor beta chain appears in the sequencing data of a study of OX40 agonist ivuxolimab in advanced cancers. In the study overall: Across the patients, intravenous ivuxolimab was delivered every 2 weeks at 0.01 to 10 mg/kg.

General study results and limits: The average count of expanded clones was higher among CD8+ T cells than among CD4+.

Sequencing was performed with immunoSEQ multiplex PCR; in TCRdb, only in-frame clones are kept and a portion is missing. The repertoire holds tens of thousands of clones, with 70% to 90% as singletons. Trimming took off 6 bases at V and 5 bases at J, with 18 bases between the two ends. Germline CDR1 reads SQVTM; CDR2 reads ANQGSEA. This CDR3 is built from 14 residues. As to this clone: The antigen remains unidentified.

The sequence was obtained from an adult with an advanced solid tumor such as melanoma, head and neck, liver or kidney cancer. The sample here was CD4+ or CD8+ T cells sorted from blood, taken in a trial of the OX40 agonist ivuxolimab. The chain is built from TRBV29-1 and TRBJ2-3, with a possible D match to TRBD2 (6 bases). The CDR3 is CSVIIQAGGDTQYF. The DNA of the CDR3 is TGCAGCGTCATAATACAGGCCGGGGGAGATACGCAGTATTTT.